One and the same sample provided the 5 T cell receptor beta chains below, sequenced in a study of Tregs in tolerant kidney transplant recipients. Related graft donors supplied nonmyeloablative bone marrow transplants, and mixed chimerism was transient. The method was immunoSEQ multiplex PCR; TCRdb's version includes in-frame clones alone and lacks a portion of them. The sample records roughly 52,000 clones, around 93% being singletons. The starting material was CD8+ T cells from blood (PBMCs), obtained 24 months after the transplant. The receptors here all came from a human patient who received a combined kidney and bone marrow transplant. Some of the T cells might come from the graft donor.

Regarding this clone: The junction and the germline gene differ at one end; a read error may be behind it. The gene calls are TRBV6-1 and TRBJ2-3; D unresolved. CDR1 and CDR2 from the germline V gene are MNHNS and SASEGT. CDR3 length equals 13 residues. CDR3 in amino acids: CARSEGSADTQYF. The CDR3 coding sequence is TGTGCCCGCAGTGAAGGATCCGCGGATACGCAGTATTTT.

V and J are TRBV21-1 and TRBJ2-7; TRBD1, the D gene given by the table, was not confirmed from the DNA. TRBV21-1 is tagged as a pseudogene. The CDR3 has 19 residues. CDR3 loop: CASSITGTGGPMSSYEQYF. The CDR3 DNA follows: TGTGCCAGCAGCATAACCGGGACAGGGGGCCCCATGAGCTCCTACGAGCAGTACTTC.

This chain's CDR3 is CASSVPAQGLASSTDTQYF. As DNA, the CDR3 is TGTGCCAGCAGCGTACCAGCCCAGGGACTAGCCTCGAGCACAGATACGCAGTATTTT. This sequence joins TRBV9 and TRBJ2-3; the match to TRBD2 covers 9 bases. The CDR3 loop spans 19 amino acids. Germline-derived CDR1 and CDR2 are SGDLS and YYNGEE. V lost 1 base and J lost 0; bases outside the gene matches: 12.

CDR3 region: CASSSMDRPTEAFF. The CDR3 DNA sequence: TGTGCCAGCAGCTCAATGGACAGGCCGACTGAAGCTTTCTTT. The chain is built from TRBV7-3 and TRBJ1-1; TRBD1 matches at 7 bases. The CDR3 is 14 amino acids. Germline loops: CDR1 SGHTA, CDR2 FQGTGA. V shed 4 bases and J 5 bases; nucleotides not matched to a gene: 7.

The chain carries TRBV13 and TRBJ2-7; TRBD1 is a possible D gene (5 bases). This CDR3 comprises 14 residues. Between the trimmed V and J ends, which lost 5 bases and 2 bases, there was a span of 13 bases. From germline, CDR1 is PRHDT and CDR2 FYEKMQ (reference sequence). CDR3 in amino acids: CASSPTGLPYEQYF. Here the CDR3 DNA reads TGTGCCAGCAGCCCAACAGGTCTACCCTACGAGCAGTACTTC. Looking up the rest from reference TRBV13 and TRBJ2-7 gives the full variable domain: AAGVIQSPRHLIKEKRETATLKCYPIPRHDTVYWYQQGPGQDPQFLISFYEKMQSDKGSIPDRFSAQQFSDYHSELNMSSLELGDSALYFCASSPTGLPYEQYFGPGTRLTVT.